Presented here are 15 T cell receptor beta chains from one specimen sequenced in a study of T-cell memory formation after mild COVID-19. MiXCR, applied by TCRdb to the 5' RACE reads, yields one record per CDR3 protein. The sample lists 350,000 to 450,000 distinct CDR3 sequences, 20% seen once, with roughly 8% in the top ten. The specimen sequenced was PBMCs or a T cell subset sorted from them (not recorded which). The receptors shown here come from an adult woman who had mild COVID-19 (a few samples of this study predate the infection). Cell type and time point are not known.

This clonotype was recorded a few times. This chain links TRBV7-2 with TRBJ2-5, with 7 bases lining up with TRBD1. Trimming cost V 1 base and J 5 bases; bases outside gene matches: 7. Per germline, CDR1 SGHTA and CDR2 FQGNSA. This CDR3 region has 15 residues. The DNA of the CDR3 is TGTGCCAGCAGCTTAGTGACAGGGTTTCGGGAGACCCAGTACTTC. Its translation is CASSLVTGFRETQYF.

This clonotype was seen once. A much larger clone differs by one base, so this may be a read error. The CDR3 is CASSPGQSNTEAFF. As DNA, the CDR3 is TGTGCCAGCAGCCCGGGACAGTCGAACACTGAAGCTTTCTTT. The V gene is TRBV3-1, the J gene TRBJ1-1; TRBD1 matches at 7 bases. CDR3 size: 14 residues. Germline V CDR1 and CDR2: LGHDT, YNNKEL (reference sequence). V shed 4 bases, J shed 1 base, and the junction held 3 bases outside the gene matches.

The chain couples TRBV7-9 to TRBJ2-4; possible D gene TRBD2, 6 bases. The germline gives CDR1 SEHNR, CDR2 FQNEAQ (reference sequence). Trimming stripped 0 bases from V and 8 bases from J, with 17 bases between. This CDR3 has 16 amino acids. CDR3 bases: TGTGCCAGCAGCTTAGCTGAACGGGCGGGCGGGGACATTCAGTACTTC. Translated: CASSLAERAGGDIQYF.

V is TRBV24-1 and J is TRBJ2-1, with D maybe TRBD1 (5 bases). The CDR3 length is 14 residues. V lost 6 bases and J lost 8, with 16 bases in between. From germline, CDR1 is KGHDR and CDR2 SFDVKD. In DNA form, the CDR3 reads TGTGCCACCAGTCTCCAGGGTACGTTGGATGAGCAGTTCTTC. Translating gives CATSLQGTLDEQFF.

The table lists this clonotype with a few counts. The chain combines TRBV7-9 with TRBJ2-2; 10 bases are shared with TRBD1. Germline V gene lookup returns CDR1 SEHNR and CDR2 FQNEAQ (reference sequence). CDR3 length: 15 amino acids. V lost 7 bases, J lost 6 bases, and 8 bases stayed unmatched. CDR3 nucleotides: TGTGCCAGCATCCTAGGGACAGGGGTCCCCGGGGAGCTGTTTTTT. Its translation is CASILGTGVPGELFF.

This clonotype has just a few counts. This sequence joins TRBV5-6 and TRBJ1-6; D gene ambiguous. The CDR3 runs to 17 residues. Germline V CDR1 and CDR2: SGHDT, YYEEEE. The V gene lost 4 bases and the J gene lost 11 bases, with 25 bases spanning the gap. This CDR3 is CASSGGRWTESAAPLHF. CDR3 bases: TGTGCCAGCAGCGGAGGGCGATGGACGGAATCGGCGGCACCCCTCCACTTT.

The CDR3 region has the DNA TGTGCCAGCAGTTACTCGTTGCCCTTTACCTCTGGGGCCAACGTCCTGACTTTC. This encodes CASSYSLPFTSGANVLTF. The chain couples TRBV6-5 to TRBJ2-6; D gene unclear. CDR3 size: 18 residues. V lost 0 bases and J 0 bases, leaving 12 bases between the germline ends. Germline loops: CDR1 MNHEY, CDR2 SVGAGI.

The sample holds a few counts of this clonotype. The chain uses TRBV29-1 and TRBJ2-1; TRBD1 matches at 8 bases. The CDR3 runs 13 residues. Germline CDR1 SQVTM, CDR2 ANQGSEA. The CDR3 DNA reads as TGCATCATCAGGACAGGGAACTACAATGAGCAGTTCTTC. It encodes CIIRTGNYNEQFF.

In its sample, this clonotype was seen many times. The chain uses TRBV20-1 and TRBJ2-7; 9 bases match TRBD2. The CDR3 extends over 16 amino acids. With 0 bases clipped from V and 4 bases from J, the junction kept 10 bases outside the gene matches. Germline assignment: CDR1 DFQATT and CDR2 SNEGSKA (reference sequence). In nucleotides, the CDR3 is TGCAGTGCTAGAGAGGCCTCTACTAGCGGGTCTTACGAGCAGTACTTC. Its protein is CSAREASTSGSYEQYF.

The genes are TRBV7-9 and TRBJ1-2; 7 bases map to TRBD1. Germline CDR1 and CDR2: SEHNR and FQNEAQ (reference sequence). V shed 6 bases, J shed 4 bases, and the junction held 14 bases outside the gene matches. The CDR3 loop spans 16 amino acids. The CDR3, as DNA: TGTGCCAGCAGTAACTACAGGGGAGACTACGCCTATGGCTACACCTTC. As protein: CASSNYRGDYAYGYTF.

V is TRBV5-1 and J is TRBJ1-6, with a weak D call TRBD1 (5 bases). Per germline, CDR1 SGHRS and CDR2 YFSETQ. This CDR3 is 15 amino acids long. The germline V and J ends were trimmed by 6 bases and 5 bases, with 15 bases remaining between them. The CDR3 is CASKGPDPDNSPLHF. The DNA for the CDR3 is TGCGCCAGCAAGGGACCCGACCCGGATAATTCACCCCTCCACTTT.

Only a few counts were recorded for this clonotype. V and J are TRBV27 and TRBJ1-3; D uncertain. The CDR3 spans 14 residues. Trimming left V 4 bases short and J 4 bases short, with 11 bases between. The V gene's germline CDR1 is MNHEY and CDR2 SMNVEV (reference sequence). The CDR3 nucleotides are TGTGCCAGCAGTTCGAAAACGGCAGGAAACACCATATATTTT. It is translated as CASSSKTAGNTIYF.

This clonotype appeared a few times. This chain connects TRBV6-5 to TRBJ2-7; D is perhaps TRBD2 (6 bases). The V gene lost 4 bases and the J gene lost 6 bases, with 16 bases spanning the gap. Germline V lookup: CDR1 MNHEY, CDR2 SVGAGI. The CDR3 has 14 residues. CDR3: CASSSPSGRGEQYF. The CDR3, as DNA: TGTGCCAGCAGTTCCCCATCAGGGCGGGGCGAGCAGTACTTC.

This clonotype was counted only a few times. CDR3 protein: CASSLAGSSSYEQYF. The CDR3 DNA sequence: TGTGCCAGCAGCTTAGCCGGCTCGAGCTCCTACGAGCAGTACTTC. This chain links TRBV7-9 with TRBJ2-7; D ambiguous. This CDR3 spans 15 amino acids. The germline V and J ends were trimmed by 0 bases and 0 bases, with 9 bases remaining between them. Germline V lookup: CDR1 SEHNR, CDR2 FQNEAQ (reference sequence).

This clonotype was recorded many times. The chain employs TRBV7-6 and TRBJ2-7; 9 nucleotides align to TRBD1. The CDR3 runs 15 residues. The trim removed 1 base at V and 3 bases at J, leaving 4 bases unmatched. Germline V gives CDR1 SGHVS, CDR2 FNYEAQ. CDR3 in amino acids: CASSLVGTGSYEQYF. For the CDR3, the DNA is TGTGCCAGCAGCTTAGTCGGGACAGGGAGCTACGAGCAGTACTTC. Drawing the rest from reference TRBV7-6 and TRBJ2-7, the complete variable domain is GAGVSQSPRYKVTKRGQDVALRCDPISGHVSLYWYRQALGQGPEFLTYFNYEAQQDKSGLPNDRFSAERPEGSISTLTIQRTEQRDSAMYRCASSLVGTGSYEQYFGPGTRLTVT.